This T cell receptor (beta chain) was obtained from a study of blood T cell repertoires in COVID-19 (dated by TCRdb to between 2020 and 2021). As for the study more broadly: Samples covering the acute and convalescent phases of COVID-19 were provided by collaborators in the United States, Italy and Spain. The prospective study material was composed of cDNA or gDNA derived from T cells, B-cell-depleted T cells, or PBMCs. Subjects who had been exposed to COVID-19, were actively infected with it, or had recovered from it provided the deeply sampled blood TCRbeta repertoires that made up the dataset. A freely available public database, intended as a resource for researchers studying the immune response to SARS-CoV-2, is where the repertoires were released. Samples came from the ongoing ImmuneRACE study (first 160 participants) plus 1,254 subjects from 6 global collaborators. Nearly every sample came with metadata listing a de-identified subject ID, COVID-19 status, age in years and sex. HLA class I and class II types, where available, came from metadata supplied by the sample provider rather than from assay-based typing.

TCRbeta CDR3 regions were amplified from genomic DNA by means of the immunoSEQ Assay, a bias-controlled multiplex PCR. Per the authors' processing: Nucleated cell counts per sample were estimated from amplification of reference gene primers within the assay. To quantify the absolute abundance of each unique TCRbeta CDR3 rearrangement, sequence reads were collapsed and filtered. For each sample, productive Simpson clonality was calculated as the square root of Simpson's diversity index over productive rearrangements. This immuneACCESS table, as held by TCRdb, lists in-frame sequences with V and J called but not all clones. Of the missing ones, under half trace to an unresolved V gene in checked studies; the others have no known cause. V and J calls and clone size are those listed in that table; D and trimming were worked out from the DNA. The sample table contains 330,000 or so clones; only one count was recorded for roughly 87% of them. The ten top clones hold around 10% of the sample.

On the study overall, not on this receptor specifically: The amount of clinical and demographic metadata varied by source and participant and was provided uncurated.

One collaborating source in Seattle enrolled patients during active infection and followed them longitudinally through the course of disease. Collaborating institutions collected whole blood in K2EDTA tubes following their own protocols. For TCRbeta analysis, collaborators shipped samples in one of three forms: frozen whole blood, isolated PBMCs, or DNA extracted from either of those sample types. Concerning this clone itself: It has no known antigen specificity. No much larger clone exists at a distance of one base, and base qualities are not known.

CDR1 and CDR2, per the germline V gene, are KGHSH and LQKENI. CDR3 length: 14 amino acids, cysteine to phenylalanine. Only the CDR3 DNA is retained, 42 bases long and in frame from the first base. A distance of 12 bases separates the germline ends of V and J, which lose 6 bases and 0 bases respectively. This receptor was obtained from a man aged 30 to 39 with COVID-19, enrolled during active disease. Material for sequencing was peripheral blood. The chain employs TRBV18 and TRBJ2-7, and perhaps TRBD2 as D gene, on 6 matching bases. The bases are TGTGCCAGCTCCCGGACCGGGAGCTCCTACGAGCAGTACTTC. Translation gives CASSRTGSSYEQYF.